The 5 T cell receptor beta chains given below trace back to one sample, sequenced in a study of PD-L1 blockade in urothelial cancer. Time point defined: peripheral blood 6 weeks after treatment start. Sequenced by immunoSEQ multiplex PCR; TCRdb stores in-frame clones only, minus some. There are approximately 120,000 clones in the sample; roughly 82% occur only once, and roughly 2.6% lies in the top ten. Sample: PBMCs, taken around atezolizumab (anti-PD-L1) treatment. These receptors originate from a man aged 50 to 59 with urothelial cancer.

Comment on this clone: The same CDR3 also results from other DNA sequences found in this sample. This chain uses TRBV28 with TRBJ2-2, with D unclear. This CDR3 spans 14 amino acids. Germline assignment: CDR1 MDHEN and CDR2 SYDVKM. The V end was cut by 4 bases, the J end by 1 base, with 7 bases between. The CDR3: CASSSPGNTGELFF. CDR3 nucleotides: TGTGCCAGCAGTTCCCCAGGGAACACCGGGGAGCTGTTTTTT.

This clone was picked up one time. The rearrangement joins TRBV28 to TRBJ2-3; D is possibly TRBD1 (6 bases). From germline, CDR1 is MDHEN and CDR2 SYDVKM. The CDR3 extends over 16 amino acids. The V end was cut by 6 bases, the J end by 0 bases, with 16 bases between. CDR3 coding DNA: TGTGCCAGCAGACTAATCGGACAGATAAGCACAGATACGCAGTATTTT. Its translation: CASRLIGQISTDTQYF.

The CDR3, as DNA: TGTGCCAGCAGCAACTCGGGGTCCTACAATGAGCAGTTCTTC. Translating it yields CASSNSGSYNEQFF. This rearrangement joins TRBV6-1 to TRBJ2-1; D is perhaps TRBD2 (5 bases). Trimming pared 6 bases from V and 1 base from J, leaving 10 bases between. Germline V lookup: CDR1 MNHNS, CDR2 SASEGT. The CDR3 has 14 residues.

This chain joins TRBV27 and TRBJ2-7; D is unresolved. The length of the CDR3 is 11 residues. The germline gives CDR1 MNHEY, CDR2 SMNVEV (reference sequence). Deletions cut 5 bases from V and 2 bases from J, with 4 bases between. The DNA for the CDR3 is TGTGCCAGCAGTCCCGCCTACGAGCAGTACTTC. Its protein product is CASSPAYEQYF.

The chain combines TRBV19 with TRBJ2-2; 7 bases line up with TRBD2. Germline V gives CDR1 LNHDA, CDR2 SQIVND (reference sequence). Trimming at V came to 6 bases and at J to 2 bases, leaving 9 bases not matched to a gene. The CDR3 is 16 amino acids. CDR3 amino acids: CASRSVRDYNTGELFF. As DNA, the CDR3 is TGTGCCAGTAGGTCCGTCCGGGACTACAACACCGGGGAGCTGTTTTTT.